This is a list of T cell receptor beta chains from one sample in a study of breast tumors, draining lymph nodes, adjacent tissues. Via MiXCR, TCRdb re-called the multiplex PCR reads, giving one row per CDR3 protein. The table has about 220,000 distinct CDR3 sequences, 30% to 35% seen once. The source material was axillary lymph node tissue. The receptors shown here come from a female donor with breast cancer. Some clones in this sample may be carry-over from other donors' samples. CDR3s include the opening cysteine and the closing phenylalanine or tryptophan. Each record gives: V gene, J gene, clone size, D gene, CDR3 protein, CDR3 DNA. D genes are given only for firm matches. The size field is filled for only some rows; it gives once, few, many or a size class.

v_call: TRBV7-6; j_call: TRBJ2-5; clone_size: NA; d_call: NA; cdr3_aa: CASSLAGGPSDF; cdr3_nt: TGTGCCAGCAGCTTAGCGGGGGGCCCCTCGGACTTC
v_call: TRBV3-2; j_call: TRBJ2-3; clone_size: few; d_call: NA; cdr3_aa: CASSQEKGLADTQYF; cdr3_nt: TGTGCCAGCAGCCAGGAGAAGGGGTTAGCAGATACGCAGTATTTT
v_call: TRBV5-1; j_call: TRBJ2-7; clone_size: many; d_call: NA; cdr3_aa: CASSPETSYEQYF; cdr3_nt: TGCGCCAGCAGCCCAGAGACCTCCTACGAGCAGTACTTC
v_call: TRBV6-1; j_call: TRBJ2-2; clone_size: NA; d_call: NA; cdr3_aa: CASNNPSSRAGELFF; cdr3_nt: TGTGCCAGCAATAACCCGAGCAGCCGGGCCGGGGAGCTGTTTTTT
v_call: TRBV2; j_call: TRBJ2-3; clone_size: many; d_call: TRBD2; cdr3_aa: CASSSLGAGGLTDTQYF; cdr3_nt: TGTGCCAGCAGTAGCCTTGGAGCGGGAGGTCTCACAGATACGCAGTATTTT
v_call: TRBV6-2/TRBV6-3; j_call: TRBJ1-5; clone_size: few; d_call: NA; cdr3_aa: CASSHGGPQPQHF; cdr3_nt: TGTGCCAGCAGCCACGGGGGGCCGCAGCCCCAGCATTTT
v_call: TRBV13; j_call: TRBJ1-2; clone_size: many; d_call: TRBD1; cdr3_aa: CASSQGDRGYGYTF; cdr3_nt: TGTGCCAGCAGCCAAGGGGACAGGGGATATGGCTACACCTTC
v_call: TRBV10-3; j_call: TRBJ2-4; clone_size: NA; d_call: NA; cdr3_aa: CAISEFLAKNIQYF; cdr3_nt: TGTGCCATCAGTGAATTTCTAGCCAAAAACATTCAGTACTTC
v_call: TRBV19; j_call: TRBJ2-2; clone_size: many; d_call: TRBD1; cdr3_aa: CASSLDRAAGELFF; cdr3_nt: TGTGCCAGTAGTTTAGACAGGGCGGCCGGGGAGCTGTTTTTT
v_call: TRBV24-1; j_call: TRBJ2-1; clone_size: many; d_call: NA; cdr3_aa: CATSDPRRDTRQFF; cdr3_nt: TGTGCCACCAGTGATCCAAGACGAGACACGAGGCAGTTCTTC
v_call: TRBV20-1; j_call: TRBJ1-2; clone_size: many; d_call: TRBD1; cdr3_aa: CSAPQGQGDYYGYTF; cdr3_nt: TGCAGTGCTCCCCAGGGACAGGGGGATTACTATGGCTACACCTTC
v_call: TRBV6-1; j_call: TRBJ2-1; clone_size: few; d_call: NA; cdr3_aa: CASTLGRSASNEQFF; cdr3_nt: TGTGCCAGCACCCTTGGGCGATCTGCCTCCAATGAGCAGTTCTTC
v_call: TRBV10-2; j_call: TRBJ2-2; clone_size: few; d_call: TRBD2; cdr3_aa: CASSESPTSGRTGELFF; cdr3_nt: TGCGCCAGCAGTGAGTCGCCGACTAGCGGGCGCACCGGGGAGCTGTTTTTT